This is a list of T cell receptor beta chains from one sample in a study of T cell repertoires in cytomegalovirus infection. TCRdb re-called the reads with MiXCR, one entry per CDR3 protein. The table includes around 300,000 distinct CDR3 sequences, approximately 25% detected once. Antigens for these TCRs are unknown. The sample was cultured PBMCs, taken from culture after CMV antigen stimulation. The receptors stem from a human donor in good health (CMV status not recorded). Some clones in this sample may be carry-over from other donors' samples. CDR3s include the opening cysteine and the closing phenylalanine or tryptophan.

V: TRBV14; CDR3: CASSQDLAGEVSDTQYF
V: TRBV2; CDR3: CASSESAGTTYEQYF
V: TRBV7-2; CDR3: CASSDDTTVGAQHF
V: TRBV27; CDR3: CASTDPGSYNEQFF
V: TRBV7-2; CDR3: CASSYSGFLDTGELFF
V: TRBV5-1; CDR3: CASSLGDRLNTEAFF
V: TRBV27; CDR3: CATKFSLGGGGWTEAFF
V: TRBV7-8; CDR3: CASSLAQGGRGYTF
V: TRBV27; CDR3: CASSLFPATSIYEQYF
V: TRBV7-2; CDR3: CASSLRGGTRWRSTDTQYF
V: TRBV6-2/TRBV6-3; CDR3: CASSAPGQGNIQYF
V: TRBV7-9; CDR3: CASSLGAVNEQFF
V: TRBV7-2; CDR3: CASGIRETAEQYF
V: TRBV7-3; CDR3: CASSLEGGGEQYF
V: TRBV24-1; CDR3: CATSEPGLPSYNEQFF
V: TRBV27; CDR3: CASSPPSGEQYF
V: TRBV19; CDR3: CASSIRGQTTTLNTEAFF
V: TRBV24-1; CDR3: CAISDNSDSSPLHF
V: TRBV7-9; CDR3: CASSVGQGLSYEQYF
V: TRBV12-3/TRBV12-4; CDR3: CASSPREPPEKLFF
V: TRBV6-2/TRBV6-3; CDR3: CASSYSLDTQYF
V: TRBV20-1; CDR3: CSAITQNQPQHF
V: TRBV2; CDR3: CASSDQRGTDTQYF
V: TRBV7-8; CDR3: CASSLPLANEQFF
V: TRBV4-2; CDR3: CASSPLGDTAYEQYF
V: TRBV4-3; CDR3: CASSQDWGKGASTGELFF
V: TRBV3-1; CDR3: CASSRPLQKGGLIYNEQFF
V: TRBV7-2; CDR3: CASSTYQETQYF
V: TRBV14; CDR3: CASSPWTSGGSYNEQFF
V: TRBV19; CDR3: CASSIGGLAYYNEQFF
V: TRBV6-2/TRBV6-3; CDR3: CASRTDRSYGYTF
V: TRBV15; CDR3: CATSGEGYTGELFF
V: TRBV7-2; CDR3: CASSSESFSEAFF
V: TRBV19; CDR3: CASSISGQGRAGRTDTQYF
V: TRBV7-2; CDR3: CASSRVGLAKNIQYF
V: TRBV6-1; CDR3: CASREKDRGATEAFF
V: TRBV5-1; CDR3: CASSQEVTRRDTGELFF
V: TRBV7-2; CDR3: CASSTQGEETQYF
V: TRBV6-2/TRBV6-3; CDR3: CASSRESSYEQYF
V: TRBV7-8; CDR3: CASSLAGAGAVGNSPLHF
V: TRBV27; CDR3: CASSSQGRYEQYF
V: TRBV11-2; CDR3: CASSLPSGSFTGELFF
V: TRBV19; CDR3: CASSIGATGELFF
V: TRBV7-6; CDR3: CASSGTSGSYNEQFF
V: TRBV5-4; CDR3: CASSFQGSGETQYF
V: TRBV4-2; CDR3: CASSQVMSTSGSKETQYF
V: TRBV11-2; CDR3: CASSLVGGTYNEQFF
V: TRBV5-4; CDR3: CASSLARGAVTGELFF
V: TRBV14; CDR3: CASSHWGHTAFF
V: TRBV29-1; CDR3: CSGSGGTDTQYF
V: TRBV27; CDR3: CASSPRTGRHQPQHF
V: TRBV7-2; CDR3: CASSPSIAGGGNEQFF
V: TRBV4-3; CDR3: CASSQSGGTNYEQYF
V: TRBV28; CDR3: CASSLREHYTF